Below, 16 T cell receptor beta chains from the same sample are listed, as sequenced in a study of human T cells and chemical hapten exposure. The time point: healthy volunteer bleed at 2 weeks. Someone pulled total RNA out of unfractionated whole blood. TCRdb re-derived calls from the RACE reads in MiXCR, one entry per CDR3 protein. The sample consists of roughly 130,000 distinct CDR3 sequences, about 9.4% of them appearing once. The sample comprised whole blood. The receptors here all came from a male donor in good health. Some clones in this sample may be carry-over from other donors' samples.

This clonotype was picked up many times. The V gene is TRBV27, the J gene TRBJ2-7; 10 bases match TRBD2. CDR1 and CDR2 (germline): MNHEY, SMNVEV (reference sequence). CDR3 length: 15 residues. The ends lost 2 bases at V and 0 bases at J; junction bases unmatched: 1. The CDR3 region is CASSLGLAASYEQYF. CDR3 nucleotides: TGTGCCAGCAGTTTAGGACTAGCGGCCTCCTACGAGCAGTACTTC.

This clonotype has just a few counts. The chain joins TRBV7-9 to TRBJ2-3, with unresolved D. This CDR3 has 12 amino acids. The germline gives CDR1 SEHNR, CDR2 FQNEAQ (reference sequence). Trimming cost V 3 bases and J 5 bases, with 6 bases left between them. DNA for the CDR3: TGTGCCAGCAGCTTCACGGGAGATACGCAGTATTTT. Amino acids: CASSFTGDTQYF.

The sample holds many counts of this clonotype. The J gene is TRBJ1-1, the V gene TRBV6-1, with TRBD1 matching over 10 bases. There are 13 residues in the CDR3. V gave up 6 bases and J gave up 4 bases; unmatched junction bases: 2. Per germline, CDR1 MNHNS and CDR2 SASEGT. In nucleotides, the CDR3 is TGTGCCAGCAGACGGACAGGGGGCACTGAAGCTTTCTTT. This translates into CASRRTGGTEAFF.

This clonotype turned up a few times. This chain joins TRBV20-1 and TRBJ2-1, with TRBD2 identical over 11 bases. V shed 7 bases, J shed 8 bases, and the junction held 10 bases outside the gene matches. CDR1 DFQATT and CDR2 SNEGSKA come from the germline V gene (reference sequence). The CDR3 length is 14 residues. The CDR3 DNA follows: TGCAGTGTTAAGACTAGCGGGATTTCGGATGAGCAGTTCTTC. It encodes CSVKTSGISDEQFF.

This clonotype was seen a handful of times. This chain connects TRBV3-1 to TRBJ1-6; D is unclear. Trimming pared 3 bases from V and 0 bases from J, leaving 15 bases between. The CDR3 contains 18 residues. Germline assignment: CDR1 LGHDT and CDR2 YNNKEL (reference sequence). The CDR3 is CASSQLGAQSSYNSPLHF. DNA of the CDR3: TGTGCCAGCAGCCAGTTAGGAGCACAGAGCTCCTATAATTCACCCCTCCACTTT.

This clonotype was seen more than once but under ten times. V usage is TRBV7-9 and J usage is TRBJ1-4, with 8 bases that match TRBD1. V trimming: 3 bases; J trimming: 5 bases; junction bases outside the gene matches: 5. Germline assignment: CDR1 SEHNR and CDR2 FQNEAQ (reference sequence). The CDR3 runs to 15 residues. The CDR3 coding sequence is TGTGCCAGCAGCTTCAATGGACAGGGAAATGAAAAACTGTTTTTT. The encoded protein is CASSFNGQGNEKLFF. The full variable domain, with the rest looked up from reference TRBV7-9 and TRBJ1-4, is DTGVSQNPRHKITKRGQNVTFRCDPISEHNRLYWYRQTLGQGPEFLTYFQNEAQLEKSRLLSDRFSAERPKGSFSTLEIQRTEQGDSAMYLCASSFNGQGNEKLFFGSGTQLSVL.

The V call is TRBV4-3, the J call TRBJ2-5; TRBD1 matches at 9 bases. The V and J ends lost 3 bases and 2 bases, in that order; junction bases with no gene match: 1. Looked up from germline, CDR1 is LGHNA and CDR2 is YSLEER. This CDR3 has 14 residues. The chain's CDR3 is CASSHGQGQETQYF. In DNA, the CDR3 is TGCGCCAGCAGCCACGGACAGGGGCAAGAGACCCAGTACTTC.

The chain employs TRBV6-1 and TRBJ2-3; TRBD2 agrees at 13 bases. Germline CDR1 MNHNS, CDR2 SASEGT. Trimming took 4 bases from V and 2 from J; bases not matched to a gene: 9. The CDR3 contains 18 residues. The CDR3 nucleotides are TGTGCCAGCAGTGCCCGTCGACTAGCGGGAGGCCTCACAGATACGCAGTATTTT. It codes for CASSARRLAGGLTDTQYF.

The CDR3, as DNA: TGCAGCGTCGAGACAGGGGCTGACGAAAAACTGTTTTTT. Translating gives CSVETGADEKLFF. The genes are TRBV29-1 and TRBJ1-4, with 8 positions matching TRBD1. CDR1 and CDR2 from the germline V gene are SQVTM and ANQGSEA. J lost 8 bases, V lost 6 bases, and 8 bases had no gene match. The CDR3 is 13 residues long.

The table lists this clonotype with a few counts. The CDR3 reads CASSDGGPWTGELFF. CDR3 nucleotide sequence: TGTGCCAGTAGTGACGGGGGCCCATGGACCGGGGAGCTGTTTTTT. The chain employs TRBV19 and TRBJ2-2; the D call may be TRBD1 or TRBD2 (6 bases each). The V and J ends lost 5 bases and 5 bases respectively, with 15 bases between them. The V gene's germline CDR1 is LNHDA and CDR2 SQIVND (reference sequence). The CDR3 has 15 residues. Drawing the rest from reference TRBV19 and TRBJ2-2, the complete variable domain is DGGITQSPKYLFRKEGQNVTLSCEQNLNHDAMYWYRQDPGQGLRLIYYSQIVNDFQKGDIAEGYSVSREKKESFPLTVTSAQKNPTAFYLCASSDGGPWTGELFFGEGSRLTVL.

The CDR3 sequence is CASSYSSGQTSSYFF. CDR3 coding DNA: TGTGCCAGCAGTTACTCGTCCGGACAGACCAGTTCTTATTTCTTC. The gene calls are TRBV6-5 and TRBJ2-1, with a weak D call TRBD1 (6 bases). V lost 0 bases and J 16 bases, leaving 22 bases between the germline ends. Germline CDR1 reads MNHEY; CDR2 reads SVGAGI. The CDR3 runs 15 residues.

The V call is TRBV5-1, the J call TRBJ2-1; unclear D gene. Trimming shortened V by 0 bases and J by 2 bases, and 3 bases separated the two germline ends. The germline V gene encodes CDR1 SGHRS and CDR2 YFSETQ. The CDR3 loop spans 13 amino acids. CDR3 amino acids: CASSLGAYNEQFF. The CDR3 nucleotides are TGCGCCAGCAGCTTGGGGGCCTACAATGAGCAGTTCTTC.

This clonotype was observed many times. V and J are TRBV6-1 and TRBJ1-5, with a tentative D call TRBD1 (6 bases). Germline CDR1 is MNHNS and CDR2 is SASEGT. Trimming left V 4 bases short and J 1 base short, with 11 bases between. The CDR3 totals 15 residues. The CDR3 nucleotides read TGTGCCAGCAGTGCCCAGGGGTTCAGCAATCAGCCCCAGCATTTT. It yields the protein CASSAQGFSNQPQHF.

This clonotype was counted only a few times. The rearrangement links TRBV18 to TRBJ1-5; D not certain. The CDR3 has 14 amino acids. The ends were cut back, 0 bases at V and 4 bases at J, with 7 bases in the middle. Germline V gene data show CDR1 as KGHSH and CDR2 as LQKENI. The CDR3, as DNA: TGTGCCAGCTCACCACCGCAGTTAAATCAGCCCCAGCATTTT. This codes for CASSPPQLNQPQHF. Together with reference TRBV18 and TRBJ1-5, the CDR3 gives the full variable domain: NAGVMQNPRHLVRRRGQEARLRCSPMKGHSHVYWYRQLPEEGLKFMVYLQKENIIDESGMPKERFSAEFPKEGPSILRIQQVVRGDSAAYFCASSPPQLNQPQHFGDGTRLSIL.

This clonotype was observed a few times. V and J are TRBV19 and TRBJ2-5; D possibly matches TRBD1 or TRBD2 (6 bases each). The length of the CDR3 is 15 residues. Germline CDR1 is LNHDA and CDR2 is SQIVND (reference sequence). V was cut by 4 bases and J by 1 base, with 13 bases left in between. CDR3 nucleotides: TGTGCCAGTAGTACCCTTTGGGGGGCCCAAGAGACCCAGTACTTC. Translation: CASSTLWGAQETQYF. The variable domain in full, with the rest retrieved from reference TRBV19 and TRBJ2-5, is DGGITQSPKYLFRKEGQNVTLSCEQNLNHDAMYWYRQDPGQGLRLIYYSQIVNDFQKGDIAEGYSVSREKKESFPLTVTSAQKNPTAFYLCASSTLWGAQETQYFGPGTRLLVL.

V usage is TRBV12-3 or TRBV12-4 and J usage is TRBJ2-1, with no clear D. V lost 5 bases, J lost 6 bases, and 5 bases lay in between. CDR3 size: 11 residues. The DNA of the CDR3 is TGTGCCAGCAGTGTCCCCAATGAGCAGTTCTTC. It translates to CASSVPNEQFF.